This TCR beta chain was retrieved from a study of CD8 T cells in ankylosing spondylitis. Study outcomes and limitations: Within ankylosing spondylitis blood, a TCR beta motif made up of roughly eight highly homologous variants appeared to be characteristic. Disease-linked clones had a CD8+ phenotype and relatively low frequency in peripheral blood. Certain motif variants had earlier been reported in reactive arthritis synovial fluid and blood.

Each TCR beta library was made by quantitative 5'-RACE that incorporated molecular barcodes. TCRdb analysed the 5' RACE reads with MiXCR anew, one entry per CDR3 protein. The sample has 350,000 to 450,000 distinct CDR3 sequences, more than 25% seen once. This clonotype was found a few times. No antigen is known for it. The germline V gene has CDR1 SGHTA and CDR2 FQGNSA. The length of the CDR3 is 12 residues. V was clipped by 5 bases and J by 12 bases, with 14 bases between them. This TCR derives from a male donor with ankylosing spondylitis. The chain carries TRBV7-2 and TRBJ2-1; D gene ambiguous. Sample: blood, either unsorted or a sorted T cell fraction (not recorded which). CDR3 residues: CASSDPRMRQFF. The CDR3 region has the DNA TGTGCCAGCAGCGATCCCCGGATGCGGCAGTTCTTC.